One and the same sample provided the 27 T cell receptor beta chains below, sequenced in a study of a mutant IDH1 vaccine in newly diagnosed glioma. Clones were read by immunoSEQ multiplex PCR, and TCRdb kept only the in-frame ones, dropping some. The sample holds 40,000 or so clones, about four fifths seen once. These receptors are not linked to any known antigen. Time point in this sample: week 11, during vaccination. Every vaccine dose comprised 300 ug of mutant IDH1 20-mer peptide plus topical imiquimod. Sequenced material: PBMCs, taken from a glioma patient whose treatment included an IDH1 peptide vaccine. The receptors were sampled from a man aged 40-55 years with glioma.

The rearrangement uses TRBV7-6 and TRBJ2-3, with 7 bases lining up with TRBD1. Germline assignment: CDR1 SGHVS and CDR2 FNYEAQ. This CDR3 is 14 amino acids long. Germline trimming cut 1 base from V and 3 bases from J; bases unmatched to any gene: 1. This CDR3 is CASSLGQGTDTQYF. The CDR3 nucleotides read TGTGCCAGCAGCTTAGGACAGGGAACAGATACGCAGTATTTT.

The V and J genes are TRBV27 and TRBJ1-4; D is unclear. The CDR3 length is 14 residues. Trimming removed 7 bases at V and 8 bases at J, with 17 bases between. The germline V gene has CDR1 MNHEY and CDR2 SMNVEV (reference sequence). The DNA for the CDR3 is TGTGCCAGCACCCTGATCGTGGGGTGCGAAAAACTGTTTTTT. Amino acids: CASTLIVGCEKLFF.

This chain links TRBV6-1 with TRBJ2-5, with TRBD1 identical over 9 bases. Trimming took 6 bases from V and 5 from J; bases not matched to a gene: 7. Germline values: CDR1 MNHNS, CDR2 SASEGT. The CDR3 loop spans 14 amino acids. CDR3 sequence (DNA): TGTGCCAGCAGCCGGACAGGGGCAATGGAGACCCAGTACTTC. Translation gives CASSRTGAMETQYF.

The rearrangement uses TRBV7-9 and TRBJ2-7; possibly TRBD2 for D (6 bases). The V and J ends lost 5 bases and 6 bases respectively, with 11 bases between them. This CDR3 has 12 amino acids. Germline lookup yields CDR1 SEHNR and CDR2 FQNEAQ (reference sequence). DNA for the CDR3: TGTGCCAGCAGCGGCGGGGCGCGCGAGCAGTACTTC. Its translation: CASSGGAREQYF.

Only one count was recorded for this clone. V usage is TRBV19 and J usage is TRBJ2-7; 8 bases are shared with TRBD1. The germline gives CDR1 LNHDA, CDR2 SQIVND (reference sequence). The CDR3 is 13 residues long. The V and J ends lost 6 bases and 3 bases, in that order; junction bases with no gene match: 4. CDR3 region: CASRSDRVYEQYF. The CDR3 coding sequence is TGTGCCAGTAGATCGGACAGGGTCTACGAGCAGTACTTC.

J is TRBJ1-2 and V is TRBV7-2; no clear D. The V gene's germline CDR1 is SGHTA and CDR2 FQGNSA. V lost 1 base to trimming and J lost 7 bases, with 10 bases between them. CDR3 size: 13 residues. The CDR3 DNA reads TGTGCCAGCAGCTTAGAAGGGTTGGGTGGCTACACCTTC. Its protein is CASSLEGLGGYTF.

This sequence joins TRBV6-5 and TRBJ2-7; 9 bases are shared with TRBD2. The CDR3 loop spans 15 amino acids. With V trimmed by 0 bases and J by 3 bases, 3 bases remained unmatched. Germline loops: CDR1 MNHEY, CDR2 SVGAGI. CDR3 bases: TGTGCCAGCAGTTACTCGCGTAGCGGGAGCTACGAGCAGTACTTC. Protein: CASSYSRSGSYEQYF.

Here the CDR3 DNA reads TGTGCCAGCAGCCTCGAAATGGCTAGCGGGAGGGGTACGCAGTATTTT. Amino acids: CASSLEMASGRGTQYF. The chain has TRBV2 and TRBJ2-3, with TRBD2 matching 12 bases. The V gene end was trimmed by 6 bases and the J gene end by 8 bases; junction bases not matched to a gene: 12. CDR1 SNHLY and CDR2 FYNNEI come from the germline V gene. The CDR3 totals 16 residues.

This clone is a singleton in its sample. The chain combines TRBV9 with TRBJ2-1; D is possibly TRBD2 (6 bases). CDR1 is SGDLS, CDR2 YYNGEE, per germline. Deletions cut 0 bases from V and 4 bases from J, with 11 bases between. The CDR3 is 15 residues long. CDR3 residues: CASSVATSSYNEQFF. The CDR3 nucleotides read TGTGCCAGCAGCGTAGCTACTAGCTCGTACAATGAGCAGTTCTTC.

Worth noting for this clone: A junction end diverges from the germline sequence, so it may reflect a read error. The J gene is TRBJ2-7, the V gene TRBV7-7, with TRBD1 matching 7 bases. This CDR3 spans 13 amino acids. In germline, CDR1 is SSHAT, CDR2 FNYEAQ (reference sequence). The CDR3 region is CASSKTGNYEQYF. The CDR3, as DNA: TGTGCTAGCAGCAAGACAGGGAACTACGAGCAGTACTTC.

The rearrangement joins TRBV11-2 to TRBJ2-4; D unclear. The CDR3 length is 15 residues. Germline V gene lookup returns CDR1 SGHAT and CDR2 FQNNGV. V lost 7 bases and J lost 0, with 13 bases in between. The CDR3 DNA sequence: TGTGCCAGCACAAAGTCTGCCCTAGCCAAAAACATTCAGTACTTC. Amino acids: CASTKSALAKNIQYF. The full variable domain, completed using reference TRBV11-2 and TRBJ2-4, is EAGVAQSPRYKIIEKRQSVAFWCNPISGHATLYWYQQILGQGPKLLIQFQNNGVVDDSQLPKDRFSAERLKGVDSTLKIQPAKLEDSAVYLCASTKSALAKNIQYFGAGTRLSVL.

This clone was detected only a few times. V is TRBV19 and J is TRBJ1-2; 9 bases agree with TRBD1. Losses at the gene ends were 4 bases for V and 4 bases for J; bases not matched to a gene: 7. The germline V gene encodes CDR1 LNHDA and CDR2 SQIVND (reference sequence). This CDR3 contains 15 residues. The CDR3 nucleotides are TGTGCCAGTAGTAGGGGGGACAGGGACGCCTATGGCTACACCTTC. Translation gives CASSRGDRDAYGYTF.

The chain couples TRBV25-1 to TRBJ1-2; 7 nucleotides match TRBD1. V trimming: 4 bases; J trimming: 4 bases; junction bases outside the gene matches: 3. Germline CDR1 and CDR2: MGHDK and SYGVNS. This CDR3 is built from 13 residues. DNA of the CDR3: TGTGCCAGCAGTGTGGGACAGCCCTATGGCTACACCTTC. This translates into CASSVGQPYGYTF.

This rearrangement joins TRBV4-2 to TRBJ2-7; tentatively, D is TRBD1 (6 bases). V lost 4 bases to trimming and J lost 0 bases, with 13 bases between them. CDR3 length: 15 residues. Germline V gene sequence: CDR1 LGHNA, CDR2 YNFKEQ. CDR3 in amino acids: CASSPTGHSSYEQYF. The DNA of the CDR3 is TGTGCCAGCAGCCCGACGGGACACAGCTCCTACGAGCAGTACTTC.

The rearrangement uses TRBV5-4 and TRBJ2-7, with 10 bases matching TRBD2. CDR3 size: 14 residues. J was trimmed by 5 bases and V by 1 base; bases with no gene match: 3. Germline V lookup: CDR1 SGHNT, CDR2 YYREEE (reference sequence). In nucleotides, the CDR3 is TGTGCCAGCAGCTTGTGGACTAGCGGCAACGAGCAGTACTTC. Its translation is CASSLWTSGNEQYF. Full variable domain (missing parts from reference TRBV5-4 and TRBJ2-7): ETGVTQSPTHLIKTRGQQVTLRCSSQSGHNTVSWYQQALGQGPQFIFQYYREEENGRGNFPPRFSGLQFPNYSSELNVNALELDDSALYLCASSLWTSGNEQYFGPGTRLTVT.

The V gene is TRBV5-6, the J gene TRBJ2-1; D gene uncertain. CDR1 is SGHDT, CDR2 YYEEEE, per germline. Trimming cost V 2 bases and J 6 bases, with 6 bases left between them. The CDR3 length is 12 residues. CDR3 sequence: CASSFSRNEQFF. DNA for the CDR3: TGTGCCAGCAGCTTCTCTCGCAATGAGCAGTTCTTC.

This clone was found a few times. In DNA, the CDR3 is TGCGCCAGCAGCTTGGCCCTAGCGGGCGGGGAGCTGTTTTTT. Protein sequence: CASSLALAGGELFF. The chain combines TRBV5-1 with TRBJ2-2; 8 nucleotides match TRBD2. CDR3 length equals 14 residues. V shed 0 bases and J 7 bases; nucleotides not matched to a gene: 2. Germline V gene data show CDR1 as SGHRS and CDR2 as YFSETQ.

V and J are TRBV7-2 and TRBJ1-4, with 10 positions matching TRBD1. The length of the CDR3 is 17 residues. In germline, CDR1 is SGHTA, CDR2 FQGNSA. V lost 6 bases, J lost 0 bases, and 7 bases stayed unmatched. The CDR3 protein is CASRGRDRGATNEKLFF. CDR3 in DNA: TGTGCCAGCAGAGGCCGGGACAGGGGTGCAACTAATGAAAAACTGTTTTTT.

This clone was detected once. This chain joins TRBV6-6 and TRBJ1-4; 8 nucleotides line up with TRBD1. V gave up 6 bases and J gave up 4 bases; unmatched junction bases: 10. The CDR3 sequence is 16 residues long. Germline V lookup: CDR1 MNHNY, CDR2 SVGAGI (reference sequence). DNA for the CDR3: TGTGCCAGCAGCCCAGGGACAGGAGTATATAATGAAAAACTGTTTTTT. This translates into CASSPGTGVYNEKLFF.

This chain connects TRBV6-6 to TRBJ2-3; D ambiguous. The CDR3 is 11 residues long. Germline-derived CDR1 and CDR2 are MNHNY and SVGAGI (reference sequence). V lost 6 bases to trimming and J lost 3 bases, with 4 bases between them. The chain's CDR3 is CASRQTDTQYF. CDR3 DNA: TGTGCCAGCAGACAAACAGATACGCAGTATTTT.

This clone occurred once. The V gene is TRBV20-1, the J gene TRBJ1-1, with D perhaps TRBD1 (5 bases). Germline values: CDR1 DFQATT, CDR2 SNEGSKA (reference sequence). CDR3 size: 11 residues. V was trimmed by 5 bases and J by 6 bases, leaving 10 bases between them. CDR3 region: CSARRGPEAFF. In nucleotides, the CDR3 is TGCAGTGCTCGGAGGGGCCCTGAAGCTTTCTTT.

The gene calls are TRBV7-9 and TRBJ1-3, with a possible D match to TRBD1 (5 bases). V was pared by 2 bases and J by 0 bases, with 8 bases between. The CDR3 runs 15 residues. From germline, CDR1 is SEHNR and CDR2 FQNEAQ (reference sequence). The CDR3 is CASSLRQGSGNTIYF. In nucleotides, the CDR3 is TGTGCCAGCAGCTTAAGGCAGGGCTCTGGAAACACCATATATTTT.

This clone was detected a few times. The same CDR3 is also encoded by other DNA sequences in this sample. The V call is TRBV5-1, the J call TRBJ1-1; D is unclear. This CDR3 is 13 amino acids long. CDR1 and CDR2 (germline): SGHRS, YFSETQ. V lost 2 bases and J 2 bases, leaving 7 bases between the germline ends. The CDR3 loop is CASSFEGNTEAFF. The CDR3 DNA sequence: TGCGCCAGCAGCTTCGAGGGAAACACTGAAGCTTTCTTT.

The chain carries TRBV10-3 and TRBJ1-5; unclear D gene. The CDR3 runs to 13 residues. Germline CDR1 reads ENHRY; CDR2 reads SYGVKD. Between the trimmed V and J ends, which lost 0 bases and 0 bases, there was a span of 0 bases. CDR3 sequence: CAISESSNQPQHF. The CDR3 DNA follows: TGTGCCATCAGTGAGTCTAGCAATCAGCCCCAGCATTTT.

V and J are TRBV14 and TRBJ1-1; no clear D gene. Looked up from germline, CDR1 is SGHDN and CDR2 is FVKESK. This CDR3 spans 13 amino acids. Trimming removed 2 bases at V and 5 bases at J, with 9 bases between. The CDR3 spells CASSQFEGTEAFF. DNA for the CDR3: TGTGCCAGCAGCCAATTCGAAGGGACTGAAGCTTTCTTT.

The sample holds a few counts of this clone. The CDR3 DNA reads TGTGCCAGCAGCTCTAGTTATACCGACGAGCAGTACTTC. This translates into CASSSSYTDEQYF. The V and J genes are TRBV27 and TRBJ2-7; D uncertain. The CDR3 extends over 13 amino acids. V was pared by 6 bases and J by 5 bases, with 14 bases between. CDR1 MNHEY and CDR2 SMNVEV come from the germline V gene (reference sequence).

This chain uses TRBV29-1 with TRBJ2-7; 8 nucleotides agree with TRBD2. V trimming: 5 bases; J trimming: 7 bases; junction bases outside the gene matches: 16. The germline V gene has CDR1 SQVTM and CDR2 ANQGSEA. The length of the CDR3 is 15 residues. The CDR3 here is CSVFVMSGRSGEQYF. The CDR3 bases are TGCAGCGTTTTTGTGATGAGCGGGAGATCGGGGGAGCAGTACTTC.